This is a list of T cell receptor beta chains from one sample in a study of blood T cell repertoires in COVID-19. Assay used: immunoSEQ multiplex PCR; TCRdb lists only in-frame clones, some missing. Here the sample spans about 74,000 clones, about 80% being singletons. Sequences were obtained from peripheral blood. All receptors come from a human donor in a cohort sampled during active COVID-19. Each CDR3 is given with its conserved first and last residue. A D gene is named only where the DNA matches it firmly. Only some rows state a clone size, as once, few, many or a class for expanded clones.

clone_size j_call d_call v_call cdr3_nt cdr3_aa
- TRBJ1-1 - TRBV24-1 TGTGCCACCAGTAGGACACCCTCAGCGGGAACTGAAGCTTTCTTT CATSRTPSAGTEAFF
- TRBJ2-3 TRBD2 TRBV7-2 TGTGCCAGCAGCAAACGGACTAGCGGGAGGTTGAGGACAGATACGCAGTATTTT CASSKRTSGRLRTDTQYF
- TRBJ2-5 - TRBV18 TGTGCCAGCTCACCGGGCAGGGGTCGAGAGACCCAGTACTTC CASSPGRGRETQYF
- TRBJ1-1 TRBD1 TRBV7-9 TGTGCCAGCAGCCAAGAGAACAGGGGGAGGACTGAAGCTTTCTTT CASSQENRGRTEAFF
few TRBJ1-4 - TRBV27 TGTGCCAGCAGTTTCATCAGTCGGCCAAACGAGGGTGAAAAACTGTTTTTT CASSFISRPNEGEKLFF
- TRBJ1-6 - TRBV28 TGTGCCAGCAGTCTTAGAGCCAATCATTCACCCCTCCACTTT CASSLRANHSPLHF
- TRBJ1-1 - TRBV7-2 TGTGCCAGCAGCTTAGGCAGTAGGAGGCTTCTGAACACTGAAGCTTTCTTT CASSLGSRRLLNTEAFF
- TRBJ2-5 - TRBV19 TGTGCCAGTAGGGGCTATGGGGCAGGGCATGGGGAGACCCAGTACTTC CASRGYGAGHGETQYF
- TRBJ2-6 - TRBV19 TGTGCCAGTAGTATTAAAGCCCCTGGGGCCAACGTCCTGACTTTC CASSIKAPGANVLTF
few TRBJ2-1 - TRBV6-5 TGTGCCAGCAGTCGACTAGCCTACAATGAGCAGTTCTTC CASSRLAYNEQFF
- TRBJ1-5 - TRBV5-4 TGTGCCAGCAGCTTGGACGGGTCTAGCAATCAGCCCCAGCATTTT CASSLDGSSNQPQHF
- TRBJ2-3 TRBD2 TRBV7-9 TGTGCCAGCAGTTCCATAGCGGGAGGGGGTGCAGATACGCAGTATTTT CASSSIAGGGADTQYF
- TRBJ1-1 - TRBV9 TGTGCCAGCAGCCTGGGCAACACTGAAGCTTTCTTT CASSLGNTEAFF
- TRBJ1-3 - TRBV15 TGTGCCACCAAAGAGGGTTCTGTTGGAAACACCATATATTTT CATKEGSVGNTIYF
- TRBJ1-6 - TRBV6-5 TGTGCCACGGCGAGGGGGGGGTCACCCCTCCACTTT CATARGGSPLHF
- TRBJ2-1 - TRBV14 TGTGCCAGCGGGACTCCAGGGGAGGGTTACAATGAGCAGTTCTTC CASGTPGEGYNEQFF
- TRBJ1-2 - TRBV5-6 TGTGCCAGCAGCTCAAGATCCTCCAGTGGCTACACCTTC CASSSRSSSGYTF
- TRBJ2-3 - TRBV12-3/TRBV12-4 TGTGCCAGCAGAGCGGGCCAGGGAGATACGCAGTATTTT CASRAGQGDTQYF
- TRBJ2-5 - TRBV6-6 TGTGCCACCACCCGAGGGCCCCAAGAGACCCAGTACTTC CATTRGPQETQYF
- TRBJ1-1 TRBD1 TRBV2 TGTGCCACGTCCGGGACAGAAATGAACACTGAAGCTTTCTTT CATSGTEMNTEAFF
- TRBJ2-1 TRBD2 TRBV2 TGTGCCAGCAGAGGAGTTACTAGCGGGATGTCCTACAATGAGCAGTTCTTC CASRGVTSGMSYNEQFF
- TRBJ2-7 - TRBV5-4 TGTGCCAGCAGCCATACCCCGGGGAGAGAGCAGTACTTC CASSHTPGREQYF
- TRBJ2-6 - TRBV23-1 TGCGCCAGCAGTCAATCGATGGATTTGCGGGAATCTGGGGCCAACGTCCTGACTTTC CASSQSMDLRESGANVLTF
- TRBJ2-7 TRBD2 TRBV7-2 TGTGCCAGCAGCTTACTAGCGGGGGGATACGAGCAGTACTTC CASSLLAGGYEQYF
- TRBJ2-3 TRBD2 TRBV7-9 TGTGCCAGCAGCCCCCGGGCGGGGGGGCGGACAGATACGCAGTATTTT CASSPRAGGRTDTQYF
many TRBJ2-2 - TRBV28 TGTGCCAGCAGAACAACGAACACCGGGGAGCTGTTTTTT CASRTTNTGELFF
- TRBJ1-3 - TRBV29-1 TGCAGCGTTACTGGAGGGCAAGGAAACACCATATATTTT CSVTGGQGNTIYF
- TRBJ2-7 TRBD1 TRBV28 TGTGCCAGCAGTCCCGAGCTCCCGGGACAGGGGATCTACGAGCAGTACTTC CASSPELPGQGIYEQYF
- TRBJ2-5 TRBD1 TRBV11-3 TGTGCCAGCAGACCGGGACAGTGGTACCAAGAGACCCAGTACTTC CASRPGQWYQETQYF
- TRBJ2-4 TRBD2 TRBV18 TGTGCCAGCTCACCACCGGGGACTAGCGGAGCACTTAAGGGGAAAAACATTCAGTACTTC CASSPPGTSGALKGKNIQYF
- TRBJ2-7 TRBD1 TRBV6-5 TGTGCCAGCAGGCGGACAGGGTACCGCTACGAGCAGTACTTC CASRRTGYRYEQYF
few TRBJ1-5 - TRBV28 TGTGCCAGCAGGGCAGGGTATAGCAATCAGCCCCAGCATTTT CASRAGYSNQPQHF
- TRBJ2-3 TRBD2 TRBV5-1 TGCGCCAGCAGCTTGACTAGCGGGGGCACAGATACGCAGTATTTT CASSLTSGGTDTQYF
- TRBJ2-3 TRBD2 TRBV9 TGTGCCAGCAGCATCGGAAGCGGGAGTGGCCCAGATACGCAGTATTTT CASSIGSGSGPDTQYF
- TRBJ1-1 - TRBV27 TGTGCCAGCAGTTTCGGGGGGAGAAACACTGAAGCTTTCTTT CASSFGGRNTEAFF
- TRBJ1-2 - TRBV21-1 TGTGCCAGCAGCAAATCCAGGGGTTTCGGCTACACCTTC CASSKSRGFGYTF
- TRBJ2-7 - TRBV18 TGTGCCAGCCGAGCCGGGCAGGGAAACGAGCAGTACTTC CASRAGQGNEQYF